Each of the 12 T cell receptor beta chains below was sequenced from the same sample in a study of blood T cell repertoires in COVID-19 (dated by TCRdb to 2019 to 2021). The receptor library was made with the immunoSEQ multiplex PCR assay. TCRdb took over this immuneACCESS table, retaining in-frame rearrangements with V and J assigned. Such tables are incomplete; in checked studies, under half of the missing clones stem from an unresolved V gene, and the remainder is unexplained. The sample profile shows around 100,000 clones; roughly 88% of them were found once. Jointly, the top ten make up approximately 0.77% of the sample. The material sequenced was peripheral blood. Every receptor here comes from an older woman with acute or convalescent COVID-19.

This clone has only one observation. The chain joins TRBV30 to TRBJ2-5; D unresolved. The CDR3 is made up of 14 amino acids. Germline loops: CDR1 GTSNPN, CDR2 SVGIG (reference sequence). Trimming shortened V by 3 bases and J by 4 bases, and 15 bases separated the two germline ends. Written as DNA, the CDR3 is TGTGCCTGGAGAGTTCTTGCTGAGGCAGAGACCCAGTACTTC. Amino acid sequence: CAWRVLAEAETQYF.

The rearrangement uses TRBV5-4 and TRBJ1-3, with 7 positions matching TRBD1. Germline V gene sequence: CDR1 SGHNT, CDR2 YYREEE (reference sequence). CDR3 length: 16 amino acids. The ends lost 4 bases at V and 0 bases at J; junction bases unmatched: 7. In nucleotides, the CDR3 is TGTGCCAGCAGCAAGGGGGCCGGATTCTCTGGAAACACCATATATTTT. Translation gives CASSKGAGFSGNTIYF.

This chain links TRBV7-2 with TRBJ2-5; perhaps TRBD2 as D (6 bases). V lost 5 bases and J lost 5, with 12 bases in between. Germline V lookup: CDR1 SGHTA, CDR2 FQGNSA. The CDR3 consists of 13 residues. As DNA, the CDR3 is TGTGCCAGCAGCACAGGACTAAGTGAGACCCAGTACTTC. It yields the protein CASSTGLSETQYF.

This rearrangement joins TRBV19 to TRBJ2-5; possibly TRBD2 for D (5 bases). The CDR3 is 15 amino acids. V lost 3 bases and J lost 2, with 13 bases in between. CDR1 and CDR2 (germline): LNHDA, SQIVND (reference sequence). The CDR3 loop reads CASSILSGSQETQYF. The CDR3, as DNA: TGTGCCAGTAGTATTCTCTCGGGATCACAAGAGACCCAGTACTTC.

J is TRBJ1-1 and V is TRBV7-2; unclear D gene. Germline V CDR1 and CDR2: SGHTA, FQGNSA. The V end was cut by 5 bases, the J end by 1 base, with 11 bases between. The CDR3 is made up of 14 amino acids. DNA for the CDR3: TGTGCCAGCAGCATTGGAGCGGGGAACACTGAAGCTTTCTTT. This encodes CASSIGAGNTEAFF.

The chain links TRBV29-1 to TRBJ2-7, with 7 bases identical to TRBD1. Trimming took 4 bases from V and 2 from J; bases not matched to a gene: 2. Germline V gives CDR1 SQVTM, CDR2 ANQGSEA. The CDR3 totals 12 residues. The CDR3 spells CSVGQGAYEQYF. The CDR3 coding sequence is TGCAGCGTTGGTCAGGGGGCCTACGAGCAGTACTTC.

Written as DNA, the CDR3 is TGTGCCAGCAGCACCCCGACAGGGTGGGGCTATGGCTACACCTTC. This sequence encodes CASSTPTGWGYGYTF. The J gene is TRBJ1-2, the V gene TRBV9; 7 nucleotides agree with TRBD1. This CDR3 comprises 15 residues. Germline V gene data show CDR1 as SGDLS and CDR2 as YYNGEE. With 4 bases clipped from V and 4 bases from J, the junction kept 10 bases outside the gene matches.

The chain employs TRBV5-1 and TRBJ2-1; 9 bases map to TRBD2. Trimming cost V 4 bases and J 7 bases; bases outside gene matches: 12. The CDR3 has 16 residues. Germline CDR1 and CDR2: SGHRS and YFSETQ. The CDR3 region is CASSPRGLAGKNEQFF. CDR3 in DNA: TGCGCCAGCAGCCCCCGAGGCCTAGCGGGAAAAAATGAGCAGTTCTTC.

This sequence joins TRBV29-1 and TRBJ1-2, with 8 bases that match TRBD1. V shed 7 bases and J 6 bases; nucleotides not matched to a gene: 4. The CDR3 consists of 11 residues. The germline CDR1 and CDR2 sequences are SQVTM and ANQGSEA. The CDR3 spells CSGQGADGYTF. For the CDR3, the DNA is TGCAGCGGGCAGGGGGCCGATGGCTACACCTTC.

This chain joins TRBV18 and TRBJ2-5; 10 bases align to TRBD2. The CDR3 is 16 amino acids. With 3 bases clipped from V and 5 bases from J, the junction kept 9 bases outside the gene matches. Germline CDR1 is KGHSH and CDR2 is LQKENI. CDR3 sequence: CASSPVAGGWRETQYF. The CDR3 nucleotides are TGTGCCAGCTCACCGGTAGCGGGAGGATGGCGGGAGACCCAGTACTTC.

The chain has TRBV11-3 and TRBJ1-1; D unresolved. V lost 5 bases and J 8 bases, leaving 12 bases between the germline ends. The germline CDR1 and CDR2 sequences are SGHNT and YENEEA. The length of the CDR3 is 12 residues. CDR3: CASSLNRGEAFF. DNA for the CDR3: TGTGCCAGCAGCCTAAATCGGGGAGAAGCTTTCTTT.

As DNA, the CDR3 is TGTGCCAGCAGCTCCGGAGTAGCGGATGGCTACACCTTC. Translated: CASSSGVADGYTF. The chain carries TRBV7-9 and TRBJ1-2; D not resolved. V was trimmed by 4 bases and J by 6 bases, leaving 12 bases between them. This CDR3 is built from 13 residues. Germline V gene data show CDR1 as SEHNR and CDR2 as FQNEAQ (reference sequence).